What follows are 3 T cell receptor beta chains derived from one specimen sequenced in a study of tumor and adjacent non-tumor tissue in lung cancer. The library came from three nested PCR rounds adapted from ARM-PCR protocols. MiXCR was run by TCRdb on the multiplex PCR reads, yielding one entry per CDR3 protein. This sample has 200,000 to 250,000 distinct CDR3 sequences; over 55% occur once, and the top ten carry under 30%. This sample's RNA came from whole unsorted tissue. The specimen sequenced was lung tumor tissue. The receptors stem from a man in his 60s with non-small cell lung cancer.

The chain has TRBV6-4 and TRBJ2-3, with no clear D. Germline values: CDR1 MRHNA, CDR2 SNTAGT. The CDR3 is made up of 13 amino acids. Trimming removed 5 bases from V and 2 bases from J, with 8 bases in between. The CDR3 DNA follows: TGTGCCAGCAGTCCACAGTTCACAGATACGCAGTATTTT. It translates to CASSPQFTDTQYF.

This clonotype appeared a few times. The junction shows a germline mismatch at one end, possibly a read error. CDR3 DNA: TGTGCCAGTAGCTTACAAACCTCTAGCATAGATACGCAGTATTTT. It codes for CASSLQTSSIDTQYF. The chain combines TRBV11-2 with TRBJ2-3, with D possibly TRBD2 on 5 matching bases. This CDR3 is built from 15 residues. The germline V gene has CDR1 SGHAT and CDR2 FQNNGV.

Worth noting for this clonotype: One junction end disagrees with the germline gene, perhaps due to a read error. The chain links TRBV20-1 to TRBJ2-7, with 7 positions matching TRBD2. CDR1 is DFQATT, CDR2 SNEGSKA, per germline (reference sequence). This CDR3 has 17 amino acids. CDR3 protein: CSASTPSPSGRRNEKYF. The CDR3, as DNA: TGCAGTGCTTCGACACCCTCCCCTTCCGGGAGGCGAAACGAGAAGTATTTC.